What follows are 18 T cell receptor beta chains derived from one specimen sequenced in a study of T-cell reconstitution after alpha-beta-depleted transplantation in children. This sample's TCRbeta library carried unique molecular identifier barcodes. TCRdb reanalysed the PCR reads using MiXCR and keeps one entry per CDR3 protein. This sample has 600,000 to 800,000 distinct CDR3 sequences, with around 13% found just once. Specimen: PBMCs, collected before TCRalphabeta/CD19-depleted stem cell transplant. Every receptor here comes from a girl aged 2 to 10 with congenital amegakaryocytic thrombocytopenia, due to receive a stem cell transplant.

This clonotype was seen at least ten times. The CDR3 protein is CASSYRIDRGGHDTGELFF. In nucleotides, the CDR3 is TGTGCCAGCAGTTACCGAATAGACAGGGGGGGTCACGACACCGGGGAGCTGTTTTTT. The V gene is TRBV6-5, the J gene TRBJ2-2, with TRBD1 identical over 9 bases. The CDR3 has 19 amino acids. Germline CDR1 MNHEY, CDR2 SVGAGI. The V gene end was trimmed by 2 bases and the J gene end by 3 bases; junction bases not matched to a gene: 13.

The sample holds many counts of this clonotype. This chain uses TRBV5-1 with TRBJ2-7, with D uncertain. Germline V gives CDR1 SGHRS, CDR2 YFSETQ. Between the trimmed V and J ends, which lost 4 bases and 0 bases, there was a span of 11 bases. CDR3 length equals 14 residues. The CDR3 loop reads CASSVDDPSYEQYF. The CDR3 nucleotides are TGCGCCAGCAGCGTAGACGACCCCTCCTACGAGCAGTACTTC.

The rearrangement uses TRBV18 and TRBJ2-1; TRBD2 aligns across 9 bases. This CDR3 is built from 14 residues. Germline assignment: CDR1 KGHSH and CDR2 LQKENI. The J segment lost 4 bases and the V segment lost 7 bases, leaving 5 bases of the junction unmatched. The CDR3: CASYTSGRYNEQFF. Here the CDR3 DNA reads TGTGCCAGCTACACTAGCGGGCGATACAATGAGCAGTTCTTC.

This chain links TRBV4-1 with TRBJ2-7; 7 nucleotides match TRBD1. CDR1 and CDR2 from the germline V gene are MGHRA and YSYEKL. The V and J ends lost 4 bases and 3 bases, in that order; junction bases with no gene match: 3. The CDR3 spans 13 residues. For the CDR3, the DNA is TGCGCCAGCAGCCGAGGACAGGACTACGAGCAGTACTTC. Its protein is CASSRGQDYEQYF.

Many counts were recorded for this clonotype. The chain is built from TRBV3-1 and TRBJ2-1; D ambiguous. CDR3 length: 15 amino acids. Trimming removed 1 base at V and 5 bases at J, with 12 bases between. Germline CDR1 reads LGHDT; CDR2 reads YNNKEL (reference sequence). The CDR3 DNA reads TGTGCCAGCAGCCAAGGAAGTTTTGGGAACAATGAGCAGTTCTTC. It encodes CASSQGSFGNNEQFF.

This sequence joins TRBV25-1 and TRBJ2-2, with unresolved D. The CDR3 totals 13 residues. Trimming pared 3 bases from V and 5 bases from J, leaving 7 bases between. Germline V CDR1 and CDR2: MGHDK, SYGVNS. This CDR3 is CASSDLQTGELFF. The CDR3 coding sequence is TGTGCCAGCAGTGACCTACAGACCGGGGAGCTGTTTTTT.

This clonotype came up a few times. V usage is TRBV7-6 and J usage is TRBJ2-5, with a tentative D call TRBD1 (6 bases). Trimming stripped 4 bases from V and 4 bases from J, with 16 bases between. This CDR3 contains 15 residues. Germline loops: CDR1 SGHVS, CDR2 FNYEAQ. The DNA of the CDR3 is TGTGCCAGCAGCTCAGCACAGGGATTTGGAGAGACCCAGTACTTC. Its translation is CASSSAQGFGETQYF.

This clonotype was counted a single time. This rearrangement joins TRBV29-1 to TRBJ2-7; 8 nucleotides match TRBD1. From germline, CDR1 is SQVTM and CDR2 ANQGSEA. Trimming cost V 4 bases and J 3 bases; bases outside gene matches: 8. The CDR3 spans 14 residues. The CDR3 DNA follows: TGCAGCGTTGTCTACAGGGGGGCCGGCTACGAGCAGTACTTC. Protein product: CSVVYRGAGYEQYF.

This clonotype was picked up a small number of times. This rearrangement joins TRBV15 to TRBJ2-2; 13 bases align to TRBD2. CDR3 length equals 19 residues. Looked up from germline, CDR1 is LNHNV and CDR2 is YYDKDF (reference sequence). V shed 0 bases and J 5 bases; nucleotides not matched to a gene: 9. The CDR3 spells CATSRDLTSGRLGTGELFF. CDR3 nucleotides: TGTGCCACCAGCAGAGACCTGACTAGCGGGAGGCTCGGAACCGGGGAGCTGTTTTTT.

This clonotype came up many times. The J gene is TRBJ1-1, the V gene TRBV10-3, with D maybe TRBD1 (6 bases). Trimming pared 7 bases from V and 0 bases from J, leaving 9 bases between. Germline V gene sequence: CDR1 ENHRY, CDR2 SYGVKD. The CDR3 runs to 13 residues. The chain's CDR3 is CAIKEGVNTEAFF. The CDR3 DNA follows: TGTGCCATCAAGGAGGGGGTGAACACTGAAGCTTTCTTT.

This clonotype has ten or more counts. The chain joins TRBV5-1 to TRBJ2-5; TRBD2 matches at 9 bases. The trim removed 0 bases at V and 4 bases at J, leaving 1 base unmatched. This CDR3 spans 14 amino acids. Germline-derived CDR1 and CDR2 are SGHRS and YFSETQ. The CDR3 here is CASSLVAGVETQYF. In nucleotides, the CDR3 is TGCGCCAGCAGCTTGGTAGCGGGAGTAGAGACCCAGTACTTC. The full variable domain, with the rest looked up from reference TRBV5-1 and TRBJ2-5, is KAGVTQTPRYLIKTRGQQVTLSCSPISGHRSVSWYQQTPGQGLQFLFEYFSETQRNKGNFPGRFSGRQFSNSRSEMNVSTLELGDSALYLCASSLVAGVETQYFGPGTRLLVL.

This clonotype was seen ten or more times. The chain uses TRBV7-8 and TRBJ2-2; the match to TRBD2 covers 7 bases. V gave up 4 bases and J gave up 2 bases; unmatched junction bases: 13. The germline V gene has CDR1 SGHVS and CDR2 FQNEAQ. The CDR3 covers 18 residues. The CDR3 DNA is TGTGCCAGCAGCTCCATCTCGACTGGACTAGACAACACCGGGGAGCTGTTTTTT. It translates to CASSSISTGLDNTGELFF.

This sequence joins TRBV12-3 or TRBV12-4 and TRBJ2-2; D is perhaps TRBD2 (5 bases). CDR3 length equals 14 residues. V was shortened by 3 bases and J by 4 bases, with 9 bases between the two germline ends. CDR3 loop: CASSFLAGTGELFF. The DNA of the CDR3 is TGTGCCAGCAGTTTTCTTGCGGGCACCGGGGAGCTGTTTTTT.

The chain uses TRBV4-2 and TRBJ2-1, with TRBD2 matching over 7 bases. Per the germline V gene, CDR1 is LGHNA and CDR2 is YNFKEQ. The CDR3 loop spans 15 amino acids. V gave up 3 bases and J gave up 6 bases; unmatched junction bases: 8. The CDR3: CASSHTLAGANEQFF. The CDR3 bases are TGTGCCAGCAGCCACACTCTGGCGGGAGCCAATGAGCAGTTCTTC.

V is TRBV20-1 and J is TRBJ2-7, with 10 bases identical to TRBD2. The germline V gene has CDR1 DFQATT and CDR2 SNEGSKA (reference sequence). The CDR3 covers 13 residues. As DNA, the CDR3 is TGCAGCGGGTTAGCGGGAGGCCCCTACGAGCAGTACTTC. This gives the protein CSGLAGGPYEQYF.

At least ten counts were recorded for this clonotype. V is TRBV9 and J is TRBJ2-1; 8 positions match TRBD1. Unmatched junction bases numbered 6, after V lost 4 bases and J lost 6 bases. Germline CDR1 and CDR2: SGDLS and YYNGEE. This CDR3 contains 14 residues. This CDR3 is CASSPTGQVNEQFF. The DNA of the CDR3 is TGTGCCAGCAGCCCCACGGGACAGGTCAATGAGCAGTTCTTC.

This clonotype was seen only a few times. The CDR3 sequence is CASSARQGPTGNTIYF. For the CDR3, the DNA is TGTGCCAGCAGCGCGAGACAGGGGCCCACTGGAAACACCATATATTTT. The chain links TRBV7-6 to TRBJ1-3; TRBD1 agrees at 8 bases. CDR3 size: 16 residues. The V gene end was trimmed by 5 bases and the J gene end by 2 bases; junction bases not matched to a gene: 8. CDR1 is SGHVS and CDR2 is FNYEAQ in the germline V gene.

The chain recombines TRBV30 with TRBJ2-2; D gene ambiguous. Germline V gene sequence: CDR1 GTSNPN, CDR2 SVGIG (reference sequence). The CDR3 has 13 amino acids. V was clipped by 4 bases and J by 4 bases, with 10 bases between them. The CDR3 coding sequence is TGTGCCTGGACTAGTCAACCCACCGGGGAGCTGTTTTTT. It translates to CAWTSQPTGELFF.